The T cell receptor beta chain described here comes from a study of cytomegalovirus exposure and HLA in healthy donors. Study-wide findings and caveats: The authors later found HLA-associated TCR beta chains more clonally expanded than equally common others.

Concerning this clone: Its specificity is not known.

PCR primers comprised 60 Vbeta and 13 Jbeta primers. TCRdb's table, derived via immunoSEQ multiplex PCR, lists solely in-frame clones and lacks some. The data show roughly 150,000 clones, with around 85% seen just once and over 1% held by the top ten. The CDR3 extends over 12 amino acids. The germline V and J ends were trimmed by 5 bases and 2 bases, with 7 bases remaining between them. Germline CDR1 reads SQVTM; CDR2 reads ANQGSEA. Sequencing was performed on PBMCs. This clonotype originated in a female donor in good health and CMV-seronegative. The chain links TRBV29-1 to TRBJ2-1; TRBD2 is a possible D gene (5 bases). CDR3 residues: CSVTGTYNEQFF. In nucleotides, the CDR3 is TGCAGCGTTACCGGGACCTACAATGAGCAGTTCTTC.